The rows below give T cell receptor beta chains drawn from one sample of a study of CD8+CD57+ T cells in acquired aplastic anemia. From the reads, TCRdb called clonotypes with MiXCR, one entry per CDR3 protein. The sample includes about 260,000 distinct CDR3 sequences, 82% of them seen just once. The specimen sequenced was sorted CD4+, CD8+, or CD8+CD57+ T cells (not recorded which) from PBMCs. Every receptor here comes from a human donor with aplastic anemia. CDR3s include the opening cysteine and the closing phenylalanine or tryptophan. D genes are given only for firm matches. Size is omitted from some rows. Given values are once, few, many or a class for expanded clones.

.,TRBV11-3,many,TRBJ2-2,CASSLELTELFF,TGTGCCAGCAGCTTAGAACTGACAGAGCTGTTTTTT
.,TRBV7-9,.,TRBJ2-7,CASSFQRIGGGEEF,TGTGCCAGCAGCTTTCAAAGAATAGGGGGGGGCGAGGAGTTC
.,TRBV7-8,many,TRBJ1-1,CASSLAGGGDTQDFF,TGTGCCAGCAGCTTAGCGGGAGGTGGCGATACGCAGGATTTCTTT
.,TRBV20-1,.,TRBJ1-2,CSAVIDGNTF,TGCAGTGCTGTGATAGATGGAAACACCTTC
.,TRBV2,.,TRBJ2-2,CATWAGDTRELFF,TGTGCCACCTGGGCAGGGGACACCAGGGAGCTGTTTTTC
.,TRBV7-8,once,TRBJ2-3,CASSYGGAHDTHYF,TGTGCCAGCAGCTACGGGGGAGCTCATGATACGCATTATTTT
TRBD1,TRBV7-2,few,TRBJ1-1,CASSNGQGAQETQFF,TGTGCCAGCAGCAATGGACAGGGGGCTCAAGAGACCCAGTTCTTT
TRBD1,TRBV5-4,once,TRBJ1-6,CASSFNTGTGDSPLHF,TGTGCCAGTAGTTTTAATACCGGGACAGGGGATTCACCCCTCCACTTT
.,TRBV2,.,TRBJ2-7,CASRDGGDHEQYF,TGCGCCAGCAGGGACGGTGGAGACCATGAGCAGTACTTT
.,TRBV20-1,.,TRBJ1-4,CSAREGGEKLFF,TGCAGTGCTAGAGAGGGGGGTGAAAAACTGTTTTTT
.,TRBV7-6,.,TRBJ2-3,CASSLAPTDTTQYF,TGTGCCAGCAGCTTAGCCCCCACAGATACGACGCAGTATTTT
.,TRBV9,.,TRBJ2-3,CASGVGSRDTQYF,TGTGCCAGCGGGGTCGGGAGTAGAGATACGCAGTATTTT
TRBD1,TRBV24-1,once,TRBJ2-1,CATKAGGTQFF,TGTGCCACCAAGGCAGGGGGTACCCAGTTCTTC
TRBD1,TRBV29-1,few,TRBJ1-1,CSVPGTGGTEAFF,TGCAGCGTTCCCGGGACAGGGGGCACTGAAGCTTTCTTT
.,TRBV7-3,few,TRBJ2-5,CASSFRGQETQYFYF,.
.,TRBV7-9,.,TRBJ1-4,CASSDAQSAGENLFF,TGTGCCAGCAGCGACGCACAGAGCGCAGGTGAAAACCTGTTTTTT
.,TRBV7-8,few,TRBJ2-6,CASSLAGGSGAHVLTF,TGTGCCAGCAGCTTAGCGGGTGGCTCCGGGGCCCACGTCCTGACTTTC
TRBD2,TRBV19,.,TRBJ2-3,CASSLAGGPYTLYF,TGTGCCAGCAGTTTAGCGGGAGGACCCTATACGCTGTATTTT
.,TRBV7-9,.,TRBJ2-1,CASSFQRRGACNEQFF,TGTGCCAGCAGCTTCCAAAGAAGGGGGGCTTGCAATGAGCAGTTCTTC
.,TRBV19,.,TRBJ1-1,CASSIAMTGNNEAFF,TGTGCCAGCAGTATAGCTATGACAGGCAACAATGAAGCTTTCTTT
.,TRBV30,many,TRBJ1-2,CAWSQSRVVGYTF,TGTGCCTGGAGTCAGTCCAGGGTTGTAGGCTACACCTTC
TRBD2,TRBV7-9,.,TRBJ2-1,CASSLGEGPEQLF,TGTGCCAGCAGCTTGGGGGAGGGCCCTGAGCAGCTCTTC
.,TRBV15,.,TRBJ2-7,CASSGSSEQDEQYF,TGTGCCAGTAGCGGAAGCAGCGAGCAAGATGAGCAGTACTTC
.,TRBV20-1,.,TRBJ1-2,CSARSGYGYTF,TGCAGTGCTAGATCAGGGTATGGCTACACCTTC
TRBD1,TRBV9,.,TRBJ2-3,CASSVEGAHDKYYF,TGTGCCAGCAGCGTAGAGGGGGCTCACGATAAGTACTATTTT
.,TRBV6-1,many,TRBJ1-5,CASSPKRADNQPQHF,TGTGCCAGCAGCCCAAAGAGGGCCGACAATCAGCCCCAGCATTTT
TRBD1,TRBV7-6,.,TRBJ1-6,CASSAKPGQGFGSYNSPLHF,TGTGCCAGCAGCGCGAAACCGGGACAGGGCTTTGGCTCCTATAATTCACCCCTCCACTTT
.,TRBV5-4,.,TRBJ2-5,CASSFIDGTKETQYF,TGTGCCAGCAGCTTTATCGATGGGACAAAAGAGACCCAGTACTTC
.,TRBV19,.,TRBJ2-5,CASSMIYQETQYF,TGTGCCAGTAGTATGATATACCAAGAGACCCAGTACTTC
TRBD2,TRBV7-9,.,TRBJ2-5,CASHVERSGGYF,TGTGCCAGCCACGTTGAAAGAAGCGGGGGGTACTTC
.,TRBV5-6,.,TRBJ2-7,CASSAREAGTYEQYF,TGTGCCAGTAGCGCAAGGGAAGCGGGCACCTACGAGCAGTACTTC
TRBD1,TRBV7-9,.,TRBJ1-2,CARNVTGGAHYVYTF,TGTGCCAGAAACGTGACAGGGGGCGCCCACTATGTCTACACCTTC
.,TRBV5-1,.,TRBJ1-2,CASSPRSGFNYGYTF,TGCGCCAGCAGCCCCAGGTCAGGATTTAACTATGGCTACACCTTC
TRBD2,TRBV20-1,.,TRBJ2-1,CSASPLAGEYNEQFF,TGCAGTGCTAGCCCCCTAGCGGGAGAGTACAATGAGCAGTTCTTC
TRBD2,TRBV25-1,.,TRBJ2-3,CASSTLAGAGNTQYF,TGTGCCAGCAGTACACTAGCGGGAGCGGGTAATACGCAGTATTTT
TRBD1,TRBV29-1,.,TRBJ2-7,CSVTLRQGGNEQYF,TGCAGCGTTACCCTCCGACAGGGTGGGAACGAGCAGTACTTC
TRBD1,TRBV20-1,.,TRBJ2-3,CSVLGQGSTDTQYF,TGCAGTGTACTAGGACAGGGAAGCACAGATACGCAGTATTTT
.,TRBV19,.,TRBJ2-3,CASSIGLWGSTDTQYF,TGTGCCAGTAGTATAGGGTTGTGGGGGAGCACAGATACGCAGTATTTT
.,TRBV7-9,.,TRBJ1-6,CASSLPGDNSPLHF,TGTGCCAGCAGCTTACCAGGGGATAATTCACCCCTCCACTTT
TRBD2,TRBV2,.,TRBJ2-3,CASSSTGGPDKQYF,TGTGCCAGCAGCTCGACGGGAGGTCCCGATAAGCAGTATTTT
.,TRBV9,once,TRBJ1-1,CASRGRPDSTNTEAFF,TGTGCCAGCAGAGGGAGGCCCGACAGCACAAACACTGAAGCTTTCTTT